Below, 13 T cell receptor beta chains from the same sample are listed, as sequenced in a study of cytomegalovirus exposure and HLA in healthy donors. The PCR was carried out with 60 Vbeta primers and 13 Jbeta primers. Here immunoSEQ multiplex PCR was the method, and the copy in TCRdb shows in-frame clones only, minus some. The table lists 100,000 to 150,000 clones. Sequencing was performed on PBMCs. Receptors were obtained from a man in his forties in good health and CMV-seronegative.

The rearrangement joins TRBV29-1 to TRBJ1-3; a weak D match, TRBD1 (5 bases). CDR3 size: 16 residues. Germline V CDR1 and CDR2: SQVTM, ANQGSEA. V was cut by 4 bases and J by 2 bases, with 18 bases left in between. CDR3 in DNA: TGCAGCGTTGTGCGGGACCCAAGCCCAGCTGGAAACACCATATATTTT. Translating gives CSVVRDPSPAGNTIYF.

The gene calls are TRBV30 and TRBJ2-2; tentatively, D is TRBD2 (6 bases). CDR3 size: 15 residues. V was pared by 2 bases and J by 1 base, with 11 bases between. Germline assignment: CDR1 GTSNPN and CDR2 SVGIG (reference sequence). The CDR3 region has the DNA TGTGCCTGGAGTCGTCTAGCGATGAACACCGGGGAGCTGTTTTTT. Its protein product is CAWSRLAMNTGELFF.

This chain links TRBV5-1 with TRBJ1-6; TRBD1 might be the D (6 bases). CDR1 is SGHRS, CDR2 YFSETQ, per germline. This CDR3 region has 15 residues. Trimming removed 2 bases at V and 4 bases at J, with 10 bases between. CDR3 amino acids: CASSLSGVYNSPLHF. DNA for the CDR3: TGCGCCAGCAGCTTATCAGGGGTTTATAATTCACCCCTCCACTTT.

The J gene is TRBJ2-7, the V gene TRBV5-6; no clear D. The CDR3 covers 12 residues. V was clipped by 0 bases and J by 1 base, with 2 bases between them. The germline CDR1 and CDR2 sequences are SGHDT and YYEEEE. This CDR3 reads CASSLASYEQYF. The CDR3 nucleotides are TGTGCCAGCAGCTTGGCGTCCTACGAGCAGTACTTC.

V usage is TRBV28 and J usage is TRBJ1-4; no firm D call. The CDR3 loop spans 11 amino acids. V gave up 3 bases and J gave up 10 bases, with 6 bases separating them. Germline V lookup: CDR1 MDHEN, CDR2 SYDVKM. The CDR3 nucleotides read TGTGCCAGCAGTTTTGAGGGAAAACTGTTTTTT. Translating gives CASSFEGKLFF.

This rearrangement joins TRBV5-1 to TRBJ2-3, with D perhaps matching TRBD2 (6 bases). In germline, CDR1 is SGHRS, CDR2 YFSETQ. The CDR3 runs to 14 residues. V dropped 1 base and J dropped 6 bases, with 12 bases sitting between them. CDR3 nucleotides: TGCGCCAGCAGCTTGACGGCTAGCGTCGATACGCAGTATTTT. This gives the protein CASSLTASVDTQYF.

The V and J genes are TRBV6-1 and TRBJ2-5, with D maybe TRBD1 (5 bases). Between the trimmed V and J ends, which lost 5 bases and 1 base, there was a span of 11 bases. The germline V gene encodes CDR1 MNHNS and CDR2 SASEGT. The CDR3 is 14 amino acids. In DNA, the CDR3 is TGTGCCAGCAGTCCGACAGCCTCCCAAGAGACCCAGTACTTC. Its translation is CASSPTASQETQYF.

The chain recombines TRBV5-1 with TRBJ2-3; possibly TRBD2 for D (6 bases). Germline CDR1 and CDR2: SGHRS and YFSETQ. V was clipped by 1 base and J by 1 base, with 7 bases between them. The CDR3 is made up of 14 amino acids. CDR3 residues: CASSLWGGTDTQYF. The CDR3 DNA follows: TGCGCCAGCAGCTTGTGGGGGGGCACAGATACGCAGTATTTT.

The genes are TRBV28 and TRBJ2-1; unclear D gene. CDR1 is MDHEN and CDR2 is SYDVKM in the germline V gene. CDR3 length: 14 residues. Trimming stripped 3 bases from V and 8 bases from J, with 14 bases between. The CDR3 reads CASSFSRDMDEQFF. CDR3 bases: TGTGCCAGCAGTTTTAGTCGAGATATGGATGAGCAGTTCTTC.

This chain connects TRBV5-4 to TRBJ2-5; 7 positions match TRBD1. Germline CDR1 is SGHNT and CDR2 is YYREEE (reference sequence). CDR3 size: 15 residues. The J segment lost 1 base and the V segment lost 4 bases, leaving 7 bases of the junction unmatched. The CDR3: CASSRRQGLQETQYF. In nucleotides, the CDR3 is TGTGCCAGCAGCCGTCGACAGGGCCTCCAAGAGACCCAGTACTTC.

This rearrangement joins TRBV4-2 to TRBJ2-7, with 12 bases matching TRBD2. This CDR3 is built from 15 residues. V lost 1 base to trimming and J lost 2 bases; unmatched junction nucleotides: 0. The germline gives CDR1 LGHNA, CDR2 YNFKEQ. CDR3: CASSQGTSGTYEQYF. The CDR3 DNA reads TGTGCCAGCAGCCAAGGGACTAGCGGGACCTACGAGCAGTACTTC.

This rearrangement joins TRBV13 to TRBJ2-2, with 14 bases aligning to TRBD2. CDR1 and CDR2 (germline): PRHDT, FYEKMQ (reference sequence). The CDR3 extends over 19 amino acids. Unmatched junction bases numbered 9, after V lost 4 bases and J lost 2 bases. Here the CDR3 reads CASSSPTSGRAKNTGELFF. The CDR3 nucleotides read TGTGCCAGCAGCTCACCGACTAGCGGGAGGGCTAAAAACACCGGGGAGCTGTTTTTT.

The chain is built from TRBV5-4 and TRBJ2-7; TRBD2 matches 8 bases. The germline CDR1 and CDR2 sequences are SGHNT and YYREEE (reference sequence). The CDR3 extends over 17 amino acids. V dropped 0 bases and J dropped 6; count of bases not matched to a gene: 14. The CDR3 here is CASSLAGLAGPLGEQYF. The CDR3 bases are TGTGCCAGCAGCTTGGCCGGGCTAGCGGGCCCCCTGGGCGAGCAGTACTTC.